The 16 T cell receptor beta chains reported below all come from one sample, sequenced in a study of CD8+CD57+ T cells in acquired aplastic anemia. The TCR beta profiling, which covered VDJ combination and CDR3 sequence, was carried out using genomic DNA as the template. TCRdb itself ran the reads through MiXCR, one entry per CDR3 protein. This table holds over 150,000 distinct CDR3 sequences, around 40% found once. Sample: sorted CD4+, CD8+, or CD8+CD57+ T cells (not recorded which) from PBMCs. Receptors originate from a human donor in good health.

The V gene is TRBV7-8, the J gene TRBJ1-1, with no clear D. Germline CDR1 is SGHVS and CDR2 is FQNEAQ. Trimming cost V 5 bases and J 5 bases, with 18 bases left between them. The CDR3 has 15 amino acids. CDR3 amino acids: CASSAQEGLWTEAFF. Here the CDR3 DNA reads TGTGCCAGCAGCGCGCAAGAAGGGCTGTGGACTGAAGCTTTCTTT.

In its sample, this clonotype is medium-sized. The chain joins TRBV10-1 to TRBJ2-3, with a tentative D call TRBD2 (7 bases). The CDR3 extends over 15 amino acids. Trimming stripped 3 bases from V and 3 bases from J, with 13 bases between. Per germline, CDR1 WNHNN and CDR2 SYGVQD (reference sequence). The CDR3 protein is CASSDGGAGTDTQYF. Here the CDR3 DNA reads TGCGCCAGCAGTGATGGGGGGGCAGGAACAGATACGCAGTATTTT.

Many counts were recorded for this clonotype. This chain connects TRBV5-4 to TRBJ2-2, with D possibly called TRBD1 or TRBD2 (5 bases each). The CDR3 runs 14 residues. Germline-derived CDR1 and CDR2 are SGHNT and YYREEE (reference sequence). The V and J ends lost 4 bases and 4 bases respectively, with 11 bases between them. DNA of the CDR3: TGTGCCAGCAGCACCGGGACGACCACCGGGGAGCTGTTTTTT. Protein sequence: CASSTGTTTGELFF.

This rearrangement joins TRBV20-1 to TRBJ2-7, with TRBD1 matching over 7 bases. Per germline, CDR1 DFQATT and CDR2 SNEGSKA (reference sequence). V lost 0 bases and J lost 2; bases outside the gene matches: 4. The CDR3 spans 14 residues. The CDR3 DNA is TGCAGTGCTAGAGACAGGGGGAGTACCTACGAGCAGTACTTC. Protein: CSARDRGSTYEQYF.

This clonotype was recorded at least ten times. The CDR3 bases are TGCGCCAGCAGCCAAGAAGGTAGTCAGGAATATCGTGGCTACACCTTC. It is translated as CASSQEGSQEYRGYTF. J is TRBJ1-2 and V is TRBV4-1; no reliable D call. Trimming took 0 bases from V and 7 from J, leaving 18 bases between them. The CDR3 is 16 amino acids. Germline values: CDR1 MGHRA, CDR2 YSYEKL.

The sample holds many counts of this clonotype. CDR3 region: CASSLWQGSYNEQFF. The DNA of the CDR3 is TGCGCCAGCAGCTTGTGGCAGGGCTCCTACAATGAGCAGTTCTTC. The chain carries TRBV5-1 and TRBJ2-1, with D perhaps matching TRBD1 (5 bases). CDR1 is SGHRS and CDR2 is YFSETQ in the germline V gene. The germline V and J ends were trimmed by 1 base and 0 bases, with 8 bases remaining between them. The CDR3 is made up of 15 amino acids.

About this clonotype: A much larger clone is a single base away; this may be a read error. The chain couples TRBV6-2 or TRBV6-3 to TRBJ2-7, with 8 bases fitting TRBD2. Germline assignment: CDR1 MNHEY and CDR2 SVGEGT. This CDR3 is built from 15 residues. As DNA, the CDR3 is TGTGCCAGCCGGCGGGGGGCAGGGGACTCCCACGAGCAGTACTTC. Protein sequence: CASRRGAGDSHEQYF.

The rearrangement uses TRBV20-1 and TRBJ2-7, with 9 bases matching TRBD1. The junction had 4 bases not matched to a gene; V was cut back by 4 bases and J by 3 bases. Germline V gives CDR1 DFQATT, CDR2 SNEGSKA (reference sequence). The CDR3 loop spans 13 amino acids. CDR3 bases: TGCAGTGCTAAGGACAGGGGTGACTACGAGCAGTACTTC. It encodes CSAKDRGDYEQYF.

This chain joins TRBV10-3 and TRBJ1-6; D may be TRBD1 (5 bases). Germline V CDR1 and CDR2: ENHRY, SYGVKD. V was trimmed by 10 bases and J by 6 bases, leaving 10 bases between them. The CDR3 spans 12 residues. The CDR3 loop is CARPGRNSPLHF. The CDR3 DNA reads as TGTGCCAGACCGGGACGTAATTCACCCCTCCACTTT.

This clonotype has ten or more counts. The chain joins TRBV3-1 to TRBJ1-2; D call uncertain. This CDR3 comprises 16 residues. Germline CDR1 is LGHDT and CDR2 is YNNKEL (reference sequence). V was clipped by 1 base and J by 7 bases, with 19 bases between them. The CDR3 bases are TGTGCCAGCAGCCAAGTACCGCCGGCAGACCCCTTTGGCTACACCTTC. This translates into CASSQVPPADPFGYTF.

This clonotype has at least ten counts. The chain links TRBV5-1 to TRBJ2-7, with 7 bases fitting TRBD1. CDR1 SGHRS and CDR2 YFSETQ come from the germline V gene. The V and J ends lost 3 bases and 0 bases, in that order; junction bases with no gene match: 0. CDR3 length equals 13 residues. The CDR3 loop is CASSWDSSYEQYF. The CDR3 nucleotides are TGCGCCAGCAGCTGGGACAGCTCCTACGAGCAGTACTTC.

On this clonotype: With a much larger clone just one base away, this may be a read error. This CDR3 reads CASSDTRDRSYEQYF. Written as DNA, the CDR3 is TGTGCCAGCAGTGATACCCGGGACAGATCCTACGAGCAGTACTTC. The chain combines TRBV25-1 with TRBJ2-7; TRBD1 matches 7 bases. CDR3 length: 15 amino acids. The germline V gene encodes CDR1 MGHDK and CDR2 SYGVNS. The J segment lost 1 base and the V segment lost 3 bases, leaving 6 bases of the junction unmatched.

A word on this clonotype: Likely a read error: the CDR3 ends without its conserved phenylalanine or tryptophan. The V call is TRBV7-9, the J call TRBJ2-5; D ambiguous. This CDR3 region has 12 residues. The ends were cut back, 4 bases at V and 5 bases at J, with 8 bases in the middle. The germline gives CDR1 SEHNR, CDR2 FQNEAQ (reference sequence). CDR3 DNA sequence: TGTGCCAGCAGCTGGAGTACGGAGACCCAGTACTCC. This codes for CASSWSTETQYS.

Comment on this clonotype: A clone one base away is much larger, so this may be a read error. Because it lacks the conserved phenylalanine or tryptophan at the end, this CDR3 is likely a read error. The CDR3 sequence is CASSLIEQYL. DNA of the CDR3: TGTGCCAGCAGCCTTATCGAGCAGTACCTC. The chain combines TRBV27 with TRBJ2-7; no clear D gene. The germline V gene has CDR1 MNHEY and CDR2 SMNVEV (reference sequence). The CDR3 loop spans 10 amino acids. The V gene lost 6 bases and the J gene lost 6 bases, with 6 bases spanning the gap.

The CDR3 DNA follows: TGCAGCGTGTACAGGGATCGAACTGAAGCTTTCTTT. Encoded protein: CSVYRDRTEAFF. V and J are TRBV29-1 and TRBJ1-1, with D possibly TRBD1 on 6 matching bases. The CDR3 loop spans 12 amino acids. Germline CDR1 and CDR2: SQVTM and ANQGSEA. The V and J ends lost 6 bases and 5 bases respectively, with 13 bases between them.

Points on this clonotype: Possible read error: a much larger clone is one base away. The chain employs TRBV5-5 and TRBJ2-7, with 7 positions matching TRBD2. Germline V CDR1 and CDR2: SGHKS, YYEKEE (reference sequence). The CDR3 sequence is 15 residues long. The V and J ends lost 2 bases and 9 bases, in that order; junction bases with no gene match: 14. The CDR3, as DNA: TGTGCCAGCAGCTTCCTGCGGGAGAACAGTTGGGGGCAGTACTTC. Protein sequence: CASSFLRENSWGQYF.